These 14 T cell receptor beta chains were all obtained from the same sample, sequenced in a study of T cells in Graves' hyperthyroidism and ophthalmopathy (dated 2019 in TCRdb). The library came from multiplex PCR. Sequencing took place on an Illumina HiSeq 2000. Amplification of TCR beta CDR3 regions was carried out from RNA transcripts. A first-round RT-PCR of the TCR CDR3 used the HTBI primer set with the Qiagen OneStep RT-PCR kit. TCRdb reprocessed the public reads (quality trimming at Q25 with fastp, clone calling with MiXCR) and kept in-frame beta chains. Each entry merges the rows of one CDR3 protein and shows their most common DNA and genes. The sample table shows about 500,000 distinct CDR3 sequences, and 17% are seen once. The ten biggest clones cover 15% to 20% of the sample. What was sequenced was blood. The receptors here all came from a woman aged 18-29 years with Graves' ophthalmopathy.

V gene TRBV15 combines with J gene TRBJ1-2; TRBD1 agrees at 9 bases. With V trimmed by 5 bases and J by 6 bases, 10 bases remained unmatched. This CDR3 region has 15 residues. Germline-derived CDR1 and CDR2 are LNHNV and YYDKDF (reference sequence). The CDR3 region has the DNA TGTGCCACCAGCTCCACCGGGACAGGGTGGAATGGCTACACCTTC. Its translation is CATSSTGTGWNGYTF.

This clonotype has a count of ten or more. J is TRBJ1-5 and V is TRBV28; 7 nucleotides line up with TRBD1. Per germline, CDR1 MDHEN and CDR2 SYDVKM. The J segment lost 0 bases and the V segment lost 5 bases, leaving 13 bases of the junction unmatched. CDR3 size: 18 residues. The chain's CDR3 is CASSGTGTDFLSNQPQHF. As DNA, the CDR3 is TGTGCCAGCAGTGGGACCGGGACAGATTTCCTTAGCAATCAGCCCCAGCATTTT.

This clonotype was recorded a few times. The V gene is TRBV7-6, the J gene TRBJ2-1, with D maybe TRBD1 (6 bases). V gave up 4 bases and J gave up 4 bases, with 14 bases separating them. This CDR3 contains 15 residues. Germline CDR1 and CDR2: SGHVS and FNYEAQ. For the CDR3, the DNA is TGTGCCAGCAGCTCCGGACAGTTCCCGTACAATGAGCAGTTCTTC. As protein: CASSSGQFPYNEQFF.

This clonotype was counted between two and nine times. The chain is built from TRBV4-2 and TRBJ2-5; D gene ambiguous. The CDR3 spans 15 residues. V shed 1 base and J shed 5 bases, with 14 bases lying between them. Germline-derived CDR1 and CDR2 are LGHNA and YNFKEQ. The CDR3 protein is CASSQVGASYETQYF. CDR3 nucleotide sequence: TGTGCCAGCAGCCAAGTGGGTGCTAGTTATGAGACCCAGTACTTC.

The sample holds many counts of this clonotype. The chain employs TRBV28 and TRBJ2-7; TRBD1 aligns across 7 bases. Germline V CDR1 and CDR2: MDHEN, SYDVKM. CDR3 length equals 14 residues. V lost 2 bases to trimming and J lost 3 bases; unmatched junction nucleotides: 4. In DNA form, the CDR3 reads TGTGCCAGCAGTTTACCGGACAGGCTCTACGAGCAGTACTTC. Protein product: CASSLPDRLYEQYF.

This clonotype occurred many times. The chain carries TRBV29-1 and TRBJ2-1; D is uncertain. Germline values: CDR1 SQVTM, CDR2 ANQGSEA. Deletions cut 4 bases from V and 5 bases from J, with 9 bases between. The CDR3 has 12 residues. CDR3 DNA: TGCAGCGTTGGTCTGCGCCACAATGAGCAGTTCTTC. As protein: CSVGLRHNEQFF.

Many counts were recorded for this clonotype. The chain employs TRBV28 and TRBJ1-2; D remains unclear. Germline assignment: CDR1 MDHEN and CDR2 SYDVKM. The CDR3 extends over 12 amino acids. Trimming left V 6 bases short and J 1 base short, with 6 bases between. The CDR3 nucleotides are TGTGCCAGCAGCGTAAATAACTATGGCTACACCTTC. Protein sequence: CASSVNNYGYTF.

V is TRBV28 and J is TRBJ1-5; TRBD1 is a possible D gene (6 bases). The V gene's germline CDR1 is MDHEN and CDR2 SYDVKM. Trimming cost V 7 bases and J 3 bases, with 13 bases left between them. The CDR3 is made up of 14 amino acids. The chain's CDR3 is CASTPTGYNQPQHF. Written as DNA, the CDR3 is TGTGCCAGCACCCCGACAGGATACAATCAGCCCCAGCATTTT.

This clonotype was seen repeatedly, ten times or more. The V call is TRBV27, the J call TRBJ1-1; possibly TRBD1 for D (6 bases). Germline V CDR1 and CDR2: MNHEY, SMNVEV (reference sequence). V lost 5 bases to trimming and J lost 3 bases, with 16 bases between them. The CDR3 covers 15 residues. The DNA of the CDR3 is TGTGCCAGCAGTCCCTTGATAGGGGGGGACACTGAAGCTTTCTTT. Translated, it gives CASSPLIGGDTEAFF.

This clonotype came up many times. The chain joins TRBV28 to TRBJ2-1; 10 bases are a match to TRBD1. Germline loops: CDR1 MDHEN, CDR2 SYDVKM. The CDR3 runs 16 residues. Trimming at V came to 6 bases and at J to 3 bases, leaving 8 bases not matched to a gene. In DNA form, the CDR3 reads TGTGCCAGCAGCGCCGGGACAGGGGTCTTCTACAATGAGCAGTTCTTC. It codes for CASSAGTGVFYNEQFF.

This sequence joins TRBV2 and TRBJ1-4; 8 bases map to TRBD1. This CDR3 comprises 15 residues. CDR1 SNHLY and CDR2 FYNNEI come from the germline V gene. V dropped 6 bases and J dropped 7; count of bases not matched to a gene: 10. CDR3 bases: TGTGCCAGCAGAAGAACCTACAGGGGGGCTGAAAAACTGTTTTTT. Encoded protein: CASRRTYRGAEKLFF.

This clonotype appeared a single time. This chain uses TRBV7-9 with TRBJ1-2; perhaps TRBD1 as D (6 bases). The V gene's germline CDR1 is SEHNR and CDR2 FQNEAQ (reference sequence). This CDR3 is 16 amino acids long. V lost 5 bases and J 2 bases, leaving 18 bases between the germline ends. Written as DNA, the CDR3 is TGTGCCAGCAGCCCCGTGGGGGCTGGGACCAACTATGGCTACACCTTC. This translates into CASSPVGAGTNYGYTF.

The rearrangement links TRBV14 to TRBJ2-7, with 9 bases aligning to TRBD2. CDR3 length: 18 amino acids. CDR1 is SGHDN and CDR2 is FVKESK in the germline V gene. The V gene end was trimmed by 1 base and the J gene end by 1 base; junction bases not matched to a gene: 11. The CDR3 loop reads CASSQGRARLADSYEQYF. The DNA for the CDR3 is TGTGCCAGCAGCCAAGGCCGGGCAAGACTAGCGGATTCCTACGAGCAGTACTTC.

The rearrangement joins TRBV5-1 to TRBJ2-7, with TRBD1 identical over 8 bases. In germline, CDR1 is SGHRS, CDR2 YFSETQ. The CDR3 runs 13 residues. V shed 8 bases and J 3 bases; nucleotides not matched to a gene: 7. The CDR3 DNA follows: TGCGCCAGTACCGACAGGGGCGGCTACGAGCAGTACTTC. Residues: CASTDRGGYEQYF.